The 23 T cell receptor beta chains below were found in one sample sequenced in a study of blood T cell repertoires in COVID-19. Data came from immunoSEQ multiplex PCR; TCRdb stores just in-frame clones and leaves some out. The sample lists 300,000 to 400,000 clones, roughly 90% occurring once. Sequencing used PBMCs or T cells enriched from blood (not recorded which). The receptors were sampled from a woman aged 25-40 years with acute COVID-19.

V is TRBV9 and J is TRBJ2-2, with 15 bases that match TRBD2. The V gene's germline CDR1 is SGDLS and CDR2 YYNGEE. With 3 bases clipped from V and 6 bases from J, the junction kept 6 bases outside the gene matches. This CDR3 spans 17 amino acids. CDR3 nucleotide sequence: TGTGCCAGCAGCGCGCGGACTAGCGGGGGGGCCGCCGGGGAGCTGTTTTTT. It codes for CASSARTSGGAAGELFF.

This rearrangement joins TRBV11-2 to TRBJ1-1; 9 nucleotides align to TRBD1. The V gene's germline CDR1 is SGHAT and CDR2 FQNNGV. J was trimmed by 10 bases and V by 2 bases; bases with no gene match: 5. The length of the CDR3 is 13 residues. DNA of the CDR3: TGTGCCAGCAGCTTAACCTTGACAGGGGGAGCTTTCTTT. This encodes CASSLTLTGGAFF.

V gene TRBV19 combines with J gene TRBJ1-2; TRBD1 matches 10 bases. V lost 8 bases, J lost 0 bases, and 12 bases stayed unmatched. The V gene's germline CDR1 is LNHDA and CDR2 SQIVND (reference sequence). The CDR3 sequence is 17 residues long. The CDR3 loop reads CASSLGQGVTANYGYTF. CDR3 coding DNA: TGTGCCAGTTCTTTAGGACAGGGGGTTACAGCTAACTATGGCTACACCTTC.

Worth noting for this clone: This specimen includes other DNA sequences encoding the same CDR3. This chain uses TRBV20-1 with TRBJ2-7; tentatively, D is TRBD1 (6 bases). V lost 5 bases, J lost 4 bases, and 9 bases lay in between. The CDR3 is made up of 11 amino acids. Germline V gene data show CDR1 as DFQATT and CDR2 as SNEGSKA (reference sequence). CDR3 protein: CSASTGYEQYF. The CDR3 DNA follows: TGCAGTGCTTCTACAGGGTACGAGCAGTACTTC.

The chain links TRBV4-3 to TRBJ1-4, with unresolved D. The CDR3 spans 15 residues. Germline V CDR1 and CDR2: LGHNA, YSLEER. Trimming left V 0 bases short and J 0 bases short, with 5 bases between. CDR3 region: CASSQEESTNEKLFF. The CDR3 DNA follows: TGCGCCAGCAGCCAAGAAGAGTCAACTAATGAAAAACTGTTTTTT.

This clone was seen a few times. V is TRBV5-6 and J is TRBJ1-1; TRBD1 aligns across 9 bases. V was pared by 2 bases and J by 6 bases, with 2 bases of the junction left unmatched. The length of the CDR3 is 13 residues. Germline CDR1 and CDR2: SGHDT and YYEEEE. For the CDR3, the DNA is TGTGCCAGCAGCTTACAGGGGGCCGCTGAAGCTTTCTTT. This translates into CASSLQGAAEAFF.

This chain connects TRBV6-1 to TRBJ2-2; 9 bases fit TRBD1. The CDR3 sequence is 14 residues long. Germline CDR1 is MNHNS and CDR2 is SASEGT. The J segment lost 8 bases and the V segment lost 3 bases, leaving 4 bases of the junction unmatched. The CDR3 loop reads CASSDGTGIGELFF. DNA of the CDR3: TGTGCCAGCAGTGACGGGACAGGGATTGGGGAGCTGTTTTTT.

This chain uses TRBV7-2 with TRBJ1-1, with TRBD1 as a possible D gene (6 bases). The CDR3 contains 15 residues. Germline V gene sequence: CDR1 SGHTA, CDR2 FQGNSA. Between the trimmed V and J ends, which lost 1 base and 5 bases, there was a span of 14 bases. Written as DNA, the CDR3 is TGTGCCAGCAGCTTAGTTGGGGGGGCCGGGACTGAAGCTTTCTTT. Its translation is CASSLVGGAGTEAFF.

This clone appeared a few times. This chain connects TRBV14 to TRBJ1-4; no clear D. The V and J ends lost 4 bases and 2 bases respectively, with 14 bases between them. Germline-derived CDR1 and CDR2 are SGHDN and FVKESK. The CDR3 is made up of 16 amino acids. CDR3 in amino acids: CASSPGMLLTNEKLFF. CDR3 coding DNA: TGTGCCAGCAGCCCGGGGATGTTGTTGACTAATGAAAAACTGTTTTTT.

The CDR3 DNA follows: TGTGCCTGGAGCCGAGAGGATATGAACACTGAAGCTTTCTTT. It is translated as CAWSREDMNTEAFF. The chain has TRBV30 and TRBJ1-1, with unresolved D. The V gene lost 3 bases and the J gene lost 0 bases, with 11 bases spanning the gap. The germline CDR1 and CDR2 sequences are GTSNPN and SVGIG (reference sequence). This CDR3 has 14 residues.

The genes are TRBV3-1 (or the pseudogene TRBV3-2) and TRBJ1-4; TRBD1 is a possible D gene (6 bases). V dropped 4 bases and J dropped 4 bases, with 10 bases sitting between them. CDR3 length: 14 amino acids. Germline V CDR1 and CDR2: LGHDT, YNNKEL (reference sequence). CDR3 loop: CASSLGQDNEKLFF. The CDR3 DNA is TGTGCCAGCAGCCTGGGACAAGATAATGAAAAACTGTTTTTT.

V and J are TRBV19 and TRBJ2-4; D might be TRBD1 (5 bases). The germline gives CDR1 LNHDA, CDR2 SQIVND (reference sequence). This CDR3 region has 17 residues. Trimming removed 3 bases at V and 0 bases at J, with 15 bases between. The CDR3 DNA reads TGTGCCAGTAGTATGATGCAGGGTAGGTTAGCCAAAAACATTCAGTACTTC. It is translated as CASSMMQGRLAKNIQYF.

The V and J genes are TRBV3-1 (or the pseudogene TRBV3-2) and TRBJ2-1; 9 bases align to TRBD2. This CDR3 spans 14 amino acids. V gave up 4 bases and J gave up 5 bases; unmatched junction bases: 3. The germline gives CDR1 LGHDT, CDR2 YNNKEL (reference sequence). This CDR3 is CASSPSGANNEQFF. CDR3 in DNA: TGTGCCAGCAGCCCTAGCGGGGCAAACAATGAGCAGTTCTTC.

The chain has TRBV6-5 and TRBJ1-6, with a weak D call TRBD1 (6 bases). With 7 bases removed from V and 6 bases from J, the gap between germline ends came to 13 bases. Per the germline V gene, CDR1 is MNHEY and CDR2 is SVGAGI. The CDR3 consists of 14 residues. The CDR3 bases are TGTGCCAGCACCCGAACAGGGACTAATTCACCCCTCCACTTT. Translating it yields CASTRTGTNSPLHF.

This chain's CDR3 is CASSQDQGTENSPLHF. CDR3 DNA: TGTGCCAGCAGCCAAGATCAAGGGACAGAGAATTCACCCCTCCACTTT. V and J are TRBV14 and TRBJ1-6; TRBD1 matches at 7 bases. Germline CDR1 is SGHDN and CDR2 is FVKESK. V shed 0 bases, J shed 7 bases, and the junction held 6 bases outside the gene matches. The CDR3 is 16 amino acids. Based on the CDR3 plus reference TRBV14 and TRBJ1-6, the full variable domain is EAGVTQFPSHSVIEKGQTVTLRCDPISGHDNLYWYRRVMGKEIKFLLHFVKESKQDESGMPNNRFLAERTGGTYSTLKVQPAELEDSGVYFCASSQDQGTENSPLHFGNGTRLTVT.

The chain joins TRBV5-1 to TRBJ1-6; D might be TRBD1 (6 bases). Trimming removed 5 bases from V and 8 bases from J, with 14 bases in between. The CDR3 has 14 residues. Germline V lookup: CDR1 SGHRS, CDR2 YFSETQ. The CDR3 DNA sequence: TGCGCCAGCAGAAGGGGGTACGGTGATTCACCCCTCCACTTT. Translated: CASRRGYGDSPLHF.

The CDR3 region has the DNA TGTGCCAGCAGTCAAACAGGGGGTTCACCCCTCCACTTT. The encoded protein is CASSQTGGSPLHF. The rearrangement joins TRBV14 to TRBJ1-6; TRBD1 matches 8 bases. Germline-derived CDR1 and CDR2 are SGHDN and FVKESK. CDR3 length: 13 residues. The J segment lost 9 bases and the V segment lost 6 bases, leaving 4 bases of the junction unmatched. Complete variable domain (other parts from reference TRBV14 and TRBJ1-6): EAGVTQFPSHSVIEKGQTVTLRCDPISGHDNLYWYRRVMGKEIKFLLHFVKESKQDESGMPNNRFLAERTGGTYSTLKVQPAELEDSGVYFCASSQTGGSPLHFGNGTRLTVT.

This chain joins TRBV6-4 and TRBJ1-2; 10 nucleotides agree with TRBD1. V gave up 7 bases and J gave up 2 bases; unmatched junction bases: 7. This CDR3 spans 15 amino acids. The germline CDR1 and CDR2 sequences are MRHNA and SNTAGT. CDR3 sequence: CASKRGQGENYGYTF. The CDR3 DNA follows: TGTGCCAGCAAAAGAGGACAGGGGGAAAACTATGGCTACACCTTC.

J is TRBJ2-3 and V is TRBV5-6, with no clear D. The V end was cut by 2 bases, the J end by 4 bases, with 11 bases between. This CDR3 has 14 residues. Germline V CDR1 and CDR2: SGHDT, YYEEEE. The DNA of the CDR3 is TGTGCCAGCAGCTTAGCCCCGCTCGCAGATACGCAGTATTTT. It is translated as CASSLAPLADTQYF. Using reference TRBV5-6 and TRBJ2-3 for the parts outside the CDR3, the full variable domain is DAGVTQSPTHLIKTRGQQVTLRCSPKSGHDTVSWYQQALGQGPQFIFQYYEEEERQRGNFPDRFSGHQFPNYSSELNVNALLLGDSALYLCASSLAPLADTQYFGPGTRLTVL.

This chain's CDR3 is CATRPGYGYTF. In DNA form, the CDR3 reads TGTGCCACCAGACCAGGGTATGGCTACACCTTC. The rearrangement joins TRBV15 to TRBJ1-2; TRBD1 is a possible D gene (5 bases). The CDR3 covers 11 residues. Germline V gives CDR1 LNHNV, CDR2 YYDKDF (reference sequence). The ends were cut back, 6 bases at V and 5 bases at J, with 7 bases in the middle.

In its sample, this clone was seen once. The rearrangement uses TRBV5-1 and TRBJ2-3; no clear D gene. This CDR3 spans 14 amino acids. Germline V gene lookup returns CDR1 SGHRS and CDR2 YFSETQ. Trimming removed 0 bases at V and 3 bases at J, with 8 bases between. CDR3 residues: CASSLGAVTDTQYF. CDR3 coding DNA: TGCGCCAGCAGCTTGGGTGCAGTGACAGATACGCAGTATTTT.

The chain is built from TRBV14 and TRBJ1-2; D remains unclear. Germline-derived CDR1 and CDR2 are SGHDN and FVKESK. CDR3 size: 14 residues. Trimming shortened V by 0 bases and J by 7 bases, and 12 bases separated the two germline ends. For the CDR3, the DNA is TGTGCCAGCAGCCAAGATTGGAGATCGGCTGGCTACACCTTC. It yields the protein CASSQDWRSAGYTF. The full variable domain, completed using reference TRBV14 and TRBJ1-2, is EAGVTQFPSHSVIEKGQTVTLRCDPISGHDNLYWYRRVMGKEIKFLLHFVKESKQDESGMPNNRFLAERTGGTYSTLKVQPAELEDSGVYFCASSQDWRSAGYTFGSGTRLTVV.

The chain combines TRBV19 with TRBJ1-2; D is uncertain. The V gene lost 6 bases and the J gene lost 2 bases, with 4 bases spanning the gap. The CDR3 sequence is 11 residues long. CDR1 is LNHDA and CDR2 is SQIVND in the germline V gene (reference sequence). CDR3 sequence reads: CASSENYGYTF. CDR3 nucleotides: TGTGCCAGTAGCGAGAACTATGGCTACACCTTC.